The table lists the clone carrying this T cell receptor (beta chain) with a count of one. Its specificity is not known. This sample stems from a study of cytomegalovirus exposure and HLA in healthy donors. Study at large: About 80 million unique TCRs from HLA-typed donors made up an early data release. Study observations and caveats: The authors later found most CMV-associated TCR beta chains appeared HLA-restricted.

The CDR3 spans 14 residues. Per the germline V gene, CDR1 is ENHRY and CDR2 is SYGVKD. The PCR was carried out with 60 Vbeta primers and 13 Jbeta primers. The assay was immunoSEQ multiplex PCR, and TCRdb's table has in-frame clones only and misses some. The repertoire has roughly 190,000 clones, 87% of them found once; the top ten carry 1.1%. The chain uses TRBV10-3 and TRBJ2-5, with a tentative D call TRBD1 (6 bases). The closer fit of TRBJ2-7 to the DNA end suggests the J call may be wrong. The sequence derives from a boy younger than 10 in good health and CMV-seronegative. Sequenced sample: PBMCs. CDR3: CATKPPGVAYEQYF. CDR3 coding DNA: TGTGCCACCAAGCCTCCAGGGGTGGCCTACGAGCAGTACTTC.